This T cell receptor (beta chain) is drawn from a study of cytomegalovirus exposure and HLA in healthy donors. Germline CDR1 is KGHSH and CDR2 is LQKENI. The CDR3 sequence is 13 residues long. Trimming took off 2 bases at V and 3 bases at J, with 7 bases between the two ends. Primers for the PCR totalled 60 Vbeta and 13 Jbeta. Assay used: immunoSEQ multiplex PCR; TCRdb lists only in-frame clones, some missing. Of roughly 200,000 clones detected, approximately 78% appear once; the ten largest clones hold 2.5% to 3%. This sequence joins TRBV18 and TRBJ1-1; weak D call: TRBD1 (5 bases). This TCR derives from a woman aged 40 to 50 in good health and CMV-seronegative. Sequencing was carried out using PBMCs. The CDR3 reads CASSPWGDTEAFF. The CDR3 nucleotides are TGTGCCAGCTCACCATGGGGGGACACTGAAGCTTTCTTT.